The source of this T cell receptor beta chain is a study of blood T cell repertoires in COVID-19. Across the whole study: Specimens from acute and convalescent COVID-19 originated in the United States, Italy and Spain. T cells, B-cell-depleted T cells, or PBMCs supplied cDNA or gDNA.

The V gene lost 4 bases and the J gene lost 5 bases, with 8 bases spanning the gap. Germline V lookup: CDR1 SNHLY, CDR2 FYNNEI. CDR3 size: 12 residues. In the original analysis: Nucleated cell number was recorded as an estimate derived from reference gene primer amplification. The table came from immunoSEQ multiplex PCR; TCRdb's copy has only in-frame clones and leaves some out. V, J and clone size were drawn from that table, and D and trimming were deduced from the DNA. The repertoire consists of around 64,000 clones, with more than 75% occurring once and the leading ten covering approximately 5.1%.

The sequence came from a man older than 75 in a cohort sampled during active COVID-19. The specimen sequenced was peripheral blood. The chain has TRBV2 and TRBJ1-1, with D perhaps matching TRBD1 (5 bases). The CDR3 nucleotides read TGTGCCAGCAGTGGAGGACAAACTGAAGCTTTCTTT. Protein: CASSGGQTEAFF.